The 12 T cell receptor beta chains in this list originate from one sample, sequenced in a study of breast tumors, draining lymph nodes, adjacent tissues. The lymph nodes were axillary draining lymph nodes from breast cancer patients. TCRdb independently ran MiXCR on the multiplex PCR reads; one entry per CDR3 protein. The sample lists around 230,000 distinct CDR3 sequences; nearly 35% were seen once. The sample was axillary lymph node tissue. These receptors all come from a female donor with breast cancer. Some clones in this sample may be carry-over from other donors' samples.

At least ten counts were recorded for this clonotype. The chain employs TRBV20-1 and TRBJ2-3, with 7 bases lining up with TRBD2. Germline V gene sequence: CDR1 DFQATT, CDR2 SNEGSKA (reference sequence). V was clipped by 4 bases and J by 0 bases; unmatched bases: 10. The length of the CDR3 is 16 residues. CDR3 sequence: CSAKVAGAGSTDTQYF. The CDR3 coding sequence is TGCAGTGCTAAGGTCGCCGGAGCGGGGAGCACAGATACGCAGTATTTT.

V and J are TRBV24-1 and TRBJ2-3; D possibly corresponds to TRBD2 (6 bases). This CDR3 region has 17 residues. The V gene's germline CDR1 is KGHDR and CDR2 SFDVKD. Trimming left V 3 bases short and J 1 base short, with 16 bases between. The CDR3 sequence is CATSDPGLPPRTDTQYF. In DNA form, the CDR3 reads TGTGCCACCAGTGATCCGGGACTCCCGCCACGCACAGATACGCAGTATTTT.

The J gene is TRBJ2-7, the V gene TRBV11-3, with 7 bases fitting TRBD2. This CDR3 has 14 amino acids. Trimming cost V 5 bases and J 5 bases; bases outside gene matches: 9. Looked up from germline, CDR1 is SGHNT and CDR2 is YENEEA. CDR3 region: CASSPLGGFHEQYF. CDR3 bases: TGTGCCAGCAGCCCCTTGGGGGGGTTCCACGAGCAGTACTTC. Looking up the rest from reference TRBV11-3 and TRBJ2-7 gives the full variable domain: EAGVVQSPRYKIIEKKQPVAFWCNPISGHNTLYWYLQNLGQGPELLIRYENEEAVDDSQLPKDRFSAERLKGVDSTLKIQPAELGDSAVYLCASSPLGGFHEQYFGPGTRLTVT.

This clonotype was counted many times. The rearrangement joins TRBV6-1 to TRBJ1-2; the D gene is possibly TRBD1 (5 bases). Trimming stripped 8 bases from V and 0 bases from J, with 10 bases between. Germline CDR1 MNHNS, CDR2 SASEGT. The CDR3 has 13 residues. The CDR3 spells CASQGAANYGYTF. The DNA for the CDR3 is TGTGCCAGCCAGGGTGCAGCTAACTATGGCTACACCTTC.

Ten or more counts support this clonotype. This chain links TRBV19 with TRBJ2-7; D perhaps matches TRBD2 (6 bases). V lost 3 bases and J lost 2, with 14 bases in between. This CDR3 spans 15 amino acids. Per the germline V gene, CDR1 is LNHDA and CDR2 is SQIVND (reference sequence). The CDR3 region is CASSIGTADPYEQYF. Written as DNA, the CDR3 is TGTGCCAGTAGTATTGGGACTGCCGACCCCTACGAGCAGTACTTC.

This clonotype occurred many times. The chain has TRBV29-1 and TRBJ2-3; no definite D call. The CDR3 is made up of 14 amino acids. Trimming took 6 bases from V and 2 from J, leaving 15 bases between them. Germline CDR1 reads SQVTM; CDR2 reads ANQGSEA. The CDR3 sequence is CSVSDLPATDTQYF. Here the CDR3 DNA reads TGCAGCGTCTCGGACCTCCCGGCCACAGATACGCAGTATTTT.

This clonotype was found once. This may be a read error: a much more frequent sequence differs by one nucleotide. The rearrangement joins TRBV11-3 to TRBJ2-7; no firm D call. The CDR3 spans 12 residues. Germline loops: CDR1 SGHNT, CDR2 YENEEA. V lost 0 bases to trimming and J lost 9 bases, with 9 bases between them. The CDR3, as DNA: TGTGCCAGCAGCTTAGACAGCGACGCGCAGTACTTC. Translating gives CASSLDSDAQYF.

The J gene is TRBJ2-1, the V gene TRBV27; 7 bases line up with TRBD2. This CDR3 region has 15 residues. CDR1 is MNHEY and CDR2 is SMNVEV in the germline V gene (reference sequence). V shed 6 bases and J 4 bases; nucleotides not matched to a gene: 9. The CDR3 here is CASRRETSSYNEQFF. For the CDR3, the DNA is TGTGCCAGCAGGAGGGAGACTAGCAGTTACAATGAGCAGTTCTTC.

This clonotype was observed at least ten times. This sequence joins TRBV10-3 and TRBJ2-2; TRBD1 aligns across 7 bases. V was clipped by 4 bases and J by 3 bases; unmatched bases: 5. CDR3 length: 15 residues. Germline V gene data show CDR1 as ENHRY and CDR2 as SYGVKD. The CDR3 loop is CAISGGTAYTGELFF. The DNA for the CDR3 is TGTGCCATCAGTGGGGGGACAGCTTACACCGGGGAGCTGTTTTTT.

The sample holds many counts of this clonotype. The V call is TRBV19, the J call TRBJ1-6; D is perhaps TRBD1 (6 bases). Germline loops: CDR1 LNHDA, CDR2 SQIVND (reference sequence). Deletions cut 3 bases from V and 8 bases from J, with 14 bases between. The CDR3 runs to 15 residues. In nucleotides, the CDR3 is TGTGCCAGTAGTATTAAGACAGGAGGGCATTCACCCCTCCACTTT. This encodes CASSIKTGGHSPLHF.

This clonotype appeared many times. The CDR3 DNA sequence: TGTGCCAGCAGCTGGGGTGATCAGCCCCAGCATTTT. As protein: CASSWGDQPQHF. The chain uses TRBV7-2 and TRBJ1-5; no definite D call. The CDR3 extends over 12 amino acids. In germline, CDR1 is SGHTA, CDR2 FQGNSA. V lost 4 bases to trimming and J lost 5 bases, with 6 bases between them.

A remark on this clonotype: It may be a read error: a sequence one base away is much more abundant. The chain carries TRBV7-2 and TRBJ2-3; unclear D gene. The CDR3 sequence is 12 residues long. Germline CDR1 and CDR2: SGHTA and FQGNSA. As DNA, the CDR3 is TGTGCCAGCAGCTTAAGAATAGATGCGCAGTATTTT. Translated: CASSLRIDAQYF.